This T cell receptor (beta chain) stems from a study of CD8 T cells in Susac syndrome. RNA, at about 0.45 to 1 ug, was reverse transcribed with random hexamers. Each CDR3 protein is one row after TCRdb ran MiXCR on the immunoSEQ multiplex PCR reads. The table lists 200,000 or so distinct CDR3 sequences, nearly 95% of them singletons. Germline V gives CDR1 SQVTM, CDR2 ANQGSEA. The ends were cut back, 7 bases at V and 4 bases at J, with 7 bases in the middle. This CDR3 contains 10 residues. Sequencing input: CD4+ T cells from PBMCs. The sequence derives from a human donor with multiple sclerosis. The rearrangement joins TRBV29-1 to TRBJ1-1; D call uncertain. DNA for the CDR3: TGCAGCGCAGCGGGCACTGAAGCTTTCTTT. Translation gives CSAAGTEAFF.